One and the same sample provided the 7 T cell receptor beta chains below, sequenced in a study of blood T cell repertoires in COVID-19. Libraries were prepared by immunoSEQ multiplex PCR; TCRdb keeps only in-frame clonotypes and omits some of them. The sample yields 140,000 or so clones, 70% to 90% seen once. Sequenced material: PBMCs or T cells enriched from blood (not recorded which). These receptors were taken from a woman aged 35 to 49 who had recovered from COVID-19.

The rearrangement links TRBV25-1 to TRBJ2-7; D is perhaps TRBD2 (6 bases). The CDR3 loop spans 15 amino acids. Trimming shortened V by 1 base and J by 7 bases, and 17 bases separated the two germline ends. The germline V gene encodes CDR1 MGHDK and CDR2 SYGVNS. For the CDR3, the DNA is TGTGCCAGCAGTGAATCCGGGACTGAGGGTTGGGAGCAGTACTTC. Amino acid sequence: CASSESGTEGWEQYF.

The CDR3 spells CASSPTSGRPNEQFF. The CDR3 DNA follows: TGTGCCAGCAGTCCGACTAGCGGGAGGCCCAATGAGCAGTTCTTC. V and J are TRBV11-3 and TRBJ2-1; 13 positions agree with TRBD2. The CDR3 spans 15 residues. CDR1 and CDR2 (germline): SGHNT, YENEEA. With 6 bases clipped from V and 6 bases from J, the junction kept 5 bases outside the gene matches.

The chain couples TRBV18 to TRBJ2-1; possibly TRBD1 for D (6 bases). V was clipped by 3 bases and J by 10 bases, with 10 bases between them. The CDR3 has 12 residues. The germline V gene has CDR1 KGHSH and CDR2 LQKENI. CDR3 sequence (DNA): TGTGCCAGCTCACCTGGACAGTCCGAGCAGTTCTTC. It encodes CASSPGQSEQFF.

CDR3: CASSQSSGQGVPKQYF. The CDR3 DNA sequence: TGCGCCAGCAGTCAATCGTCGGGACAGGGTGTTCCCAAGCAGTACTTC. The chain couples TRBV23-1 to TRBJ2-7; 9 nucleotides align to TRBD1. TRBV23-1 is an ORF, and what it does is uncertain. The CDR3 has 16 amino acids. V was pared by 0 bases and J by 8 bases, with 11 bases of the junction left unmatched.

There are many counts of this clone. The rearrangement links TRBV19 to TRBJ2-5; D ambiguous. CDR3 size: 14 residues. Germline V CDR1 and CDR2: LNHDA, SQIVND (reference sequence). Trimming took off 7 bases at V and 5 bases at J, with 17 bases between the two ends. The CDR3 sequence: CASTQTGGAETQYF. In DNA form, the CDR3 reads TGTGCCAGTACCCAAACGGGTGGTGCTGAGACCCAGTACTTC. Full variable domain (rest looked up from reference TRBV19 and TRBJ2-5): DGGITQSPKYLFRKEGQNVTLSCEQNLNHDAMYWYRQDPGQGLRLIYYSQIVNDFQKGDIAEGYSVSREKKESFPLTVTSAQKNPTAFYLCASTQTGGAETQYFGPGTRLLVL.

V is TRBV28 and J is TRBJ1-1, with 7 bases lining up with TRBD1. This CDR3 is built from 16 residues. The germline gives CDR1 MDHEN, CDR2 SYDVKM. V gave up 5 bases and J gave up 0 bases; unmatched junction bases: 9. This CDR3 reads CASSPQPTGMNTEAFF. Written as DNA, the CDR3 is TGTGCCAGCAGTCCCCAGCCGACAGGGATGAACACTGAAGCTTTCTTT.

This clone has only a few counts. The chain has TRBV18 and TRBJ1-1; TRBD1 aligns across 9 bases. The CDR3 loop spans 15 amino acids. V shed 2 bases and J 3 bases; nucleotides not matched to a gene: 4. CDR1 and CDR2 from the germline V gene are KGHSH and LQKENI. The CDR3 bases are TGTGCCAGCTCACCAGTGGGACAGGGCTACACTGAAGCTTTCTTT. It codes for CASSPVGQGYTEAFF.